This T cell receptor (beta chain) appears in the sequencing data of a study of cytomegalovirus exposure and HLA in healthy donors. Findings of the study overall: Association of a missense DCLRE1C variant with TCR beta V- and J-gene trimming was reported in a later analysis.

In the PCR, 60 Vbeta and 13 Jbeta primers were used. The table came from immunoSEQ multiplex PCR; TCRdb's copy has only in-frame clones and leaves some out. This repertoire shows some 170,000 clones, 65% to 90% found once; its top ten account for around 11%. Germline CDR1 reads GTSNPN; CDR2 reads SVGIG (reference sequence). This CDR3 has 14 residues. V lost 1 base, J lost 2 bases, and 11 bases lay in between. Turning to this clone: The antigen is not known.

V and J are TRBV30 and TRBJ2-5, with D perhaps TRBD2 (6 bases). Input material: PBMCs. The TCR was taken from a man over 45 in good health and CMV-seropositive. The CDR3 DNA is TGTGCCTGGAGTGCGGGAGCGAAACAAGAGACCCAGTACTTC. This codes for CAWSAGAKQETQYF.